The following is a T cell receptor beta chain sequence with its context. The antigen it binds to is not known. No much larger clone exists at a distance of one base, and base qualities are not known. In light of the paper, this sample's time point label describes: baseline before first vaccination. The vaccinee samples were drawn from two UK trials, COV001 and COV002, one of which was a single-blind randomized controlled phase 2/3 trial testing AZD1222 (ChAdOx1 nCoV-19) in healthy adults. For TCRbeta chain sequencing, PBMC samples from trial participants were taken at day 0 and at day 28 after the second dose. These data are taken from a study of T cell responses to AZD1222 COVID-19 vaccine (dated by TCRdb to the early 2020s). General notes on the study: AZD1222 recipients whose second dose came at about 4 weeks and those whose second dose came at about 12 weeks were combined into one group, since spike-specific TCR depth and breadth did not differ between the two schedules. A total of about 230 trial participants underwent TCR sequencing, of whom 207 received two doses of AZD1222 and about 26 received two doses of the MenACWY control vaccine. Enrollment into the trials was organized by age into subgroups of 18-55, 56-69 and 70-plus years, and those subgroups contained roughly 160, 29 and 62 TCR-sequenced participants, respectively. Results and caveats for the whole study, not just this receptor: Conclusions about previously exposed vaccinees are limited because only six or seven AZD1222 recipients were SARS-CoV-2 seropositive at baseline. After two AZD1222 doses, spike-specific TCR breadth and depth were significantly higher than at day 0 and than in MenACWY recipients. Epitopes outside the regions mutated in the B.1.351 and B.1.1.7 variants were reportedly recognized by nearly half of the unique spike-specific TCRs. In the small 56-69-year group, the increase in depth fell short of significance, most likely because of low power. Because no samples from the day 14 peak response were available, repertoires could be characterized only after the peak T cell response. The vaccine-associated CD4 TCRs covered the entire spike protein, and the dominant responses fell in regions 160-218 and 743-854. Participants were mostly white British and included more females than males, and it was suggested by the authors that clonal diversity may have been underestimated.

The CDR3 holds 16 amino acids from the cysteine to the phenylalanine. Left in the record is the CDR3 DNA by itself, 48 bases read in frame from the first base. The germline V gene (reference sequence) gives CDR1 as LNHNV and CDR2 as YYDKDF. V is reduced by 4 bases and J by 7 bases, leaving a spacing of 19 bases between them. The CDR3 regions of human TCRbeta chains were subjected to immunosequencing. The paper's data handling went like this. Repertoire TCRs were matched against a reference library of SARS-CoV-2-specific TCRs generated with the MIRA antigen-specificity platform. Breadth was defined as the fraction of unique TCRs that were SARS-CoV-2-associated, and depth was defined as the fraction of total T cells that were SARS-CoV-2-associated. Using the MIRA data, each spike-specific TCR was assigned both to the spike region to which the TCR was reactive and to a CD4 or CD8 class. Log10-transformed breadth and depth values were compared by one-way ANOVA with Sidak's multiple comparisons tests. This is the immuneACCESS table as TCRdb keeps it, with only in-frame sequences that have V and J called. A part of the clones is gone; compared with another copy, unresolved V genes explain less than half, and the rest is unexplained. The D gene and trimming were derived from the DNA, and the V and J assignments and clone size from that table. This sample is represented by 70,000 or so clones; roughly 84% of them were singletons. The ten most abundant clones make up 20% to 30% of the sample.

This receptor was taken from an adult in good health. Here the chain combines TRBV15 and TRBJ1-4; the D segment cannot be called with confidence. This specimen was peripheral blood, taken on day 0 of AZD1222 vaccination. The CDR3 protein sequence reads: CATSNNRAFLSEKLFF. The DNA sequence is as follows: TGTGCCACCAGCAACAATAGGGCCTTCCTTAGTGAAAAACTGTTTTTT.